These 24 T cell receptor beta chains came from one sample sequenced in a study of T cells after yellow fever vaccination (dated by TCRdb to between 2017 and 2020). The library was built by means of 5' RACE. Sequenced using an Illumina HiSeq 2500. TCRdb reprocessed the public reads (quality trimming at Q25 with fastp, clone calling with MiXCR) and kept in-frame beta chains. Each record represents a unique CDR3 protein, reported with the most common genes and DNA among its rows. The table for this sample lists some 500,000 distinct CDR3 sequences; 13% of them were counted only once. The ten largest clones add up to around an eighth of the sample. The sample's treatment or condition, from its label and the paper: live attenuated yellow fever vaccine strain. Source: PBMCs, taken on the day of the yellow fever booster vaccination. These receptors came from a man younger than 40 who received the YFV17D yellow fever vaccine.

J is TRBJ1-2 and V is TRBV6-2 or TRBV6-3, with unresolved D. CDR1 and CDR2 from the germline V gene are MNHEY and SVGEGT. Trimming pared 0 bases from V and 4 bases from J, leaving 9 bases between. The CDR3 is 14 residues long. CDR3 in amino acids: CASSYSGRAYGYTF. The CDR3 DNA follows: TGTGCCAGCAGTTACTCTGGACGCGCCTATGGCTACACCTTC.

The rearrangement uses TRBV29-1 and TRBJ2-7; D is possibly TRBD2 (6 bases). V gave up 6 bases and J gave up 3 bases, with 15 bases separating them. Germline V CDR1 and CDR2: SQVTM, ANQGSEA. The CDR3 consists of 13 residues. CDR3 bases: TGCAGCGTCGAGGGGACTGGTAACTACGAGCAGTACTTC. Its translation: CSVEGTGNYEQYF.

This clonotype has a handful of counts. The gene calls are TRBV29-1 and TRBJ2-6; maybe TRBD2 (5 bases). Trimming stripped 6 bases from V and 0 bases from J, with 15 bases between. Germline-derived CDR1 and CDR2 are SQVTM and ANQGSEA. CDR3 length: 16 amino acids. The CDR3 DNA reads TGCAGCGTCGGTCCCCGGGGTGGCTCTGGGGCCAACGTCCTGACTTTC. Protein: CSVGPRGGSGANVLTF.

This clonotype showed up many times. The rearrangement links TRBV5-5 to TRBJ2-3; 9 bases agree with TRBD1. This CDR3 is built from 17 residues. Germline lookup yields CDR1 SGHKS and CDR2 YYEKEE (reference sequence). V was pared by 0 bases and J by 3 bases, with 8 bases of the junction left unmatched. CDR3 amino acids: CASSLEGQGSGTDTQYF. The CDR3 DNA reads as TGTGCCAGCAGCTTGGAGGGACAGGGAAGTGGGACAGATACGCAGTATTTT. Full variable domain (missing parts from reference TRBV5-5 and TRBJ2-3): DAGVTQSPTHLIKTRGQQVTLRCSPISGHKSVSWYQQVLGQGPQFIFQYYEKEERGRGNFPDRFSARQFPNYSSELNVNALLLGDSALYLCASSLEGQGSGTDTQYFGPGTRLTVL.

The rearrangement uses TRBV5-6 and TRBJ2-5; D call uncertain. Deletions cut 0 bases from V and 5 bases from J, with 17 bases between. CDR1 SGHDT and CDR2 YYEEEE come from the germline V gene. CDR3 size: 16 residues. The CDR3 here is CASSLAERAPGETQYF. Written as DNA, the CDR3 is TGTGCCAGCAGCTTGGCCGAACGGGCTCCCGGGGAGACCCAGTACTTC.

The rearrangement uses TRBV6-5 and TRBJ2-3; no clear D gene. Germline CDR1 reads MNHEY; CDR2 reads SVGAGI. V shed 8 bases and J shed 5 bases, with 11 bases lying between them. This CDR3 region has 12 residues. CDR3 nucleotides: TGTGCCAGCGGGCTTGTTGGAGATACGCAGTATTTT. Amino acids: CASGLVGDTQYF.

This clonotype has more than one count but fewer than ten. The rearrangement links TRBV20-1 to TRBJ2-3; D perhaps matches TRBD2 (6 bases). Trimming left V 5 bases short and J 0 bases short, with 9 bases between. The germline V gene has CDR1 DFQATT and CDR2 SNEGSKA (reference sequence). This CDR3 region has 13 residues. CDR3 bases: TGCAGTGCTGGGGACTGGAGCACAGATACGCAGTATTTT. This gives the protein CSAGDWSTDTQYF.

This clonotype was counted ten times or more. The chain has TRBV7-2 and TRBJ2-3; TRBD2 agrees at 8 bases. Germline V CDR1 and CDR2: SGHTA, FQGNSA. The CDR3 consists of 17 residues. The V segment lost 2 bases and the J segment 1 base; nucleotides outside the gene matches: 8. CDR3 loop: CASSLRTSGTCTDTQYF. In DNA form, the CDR3 reads TGTGCCAGCAGCTTACGAACTAGCGGTACCTGCACAGATACGCAGTATTTT.

This clonotype was counted between two and nine times. V usage is TRBV20-1 and J usage is TRBJ1-6; 7 bases agree with TRBD1. The V segment lost 5 bases and the J segment 9 bases; nucleotides outside the gene matches: 10. The CDR3 contains 14 residues. The germline CDR1 and CDR2 sequences are DFQATT and SNEGSKA (reference sequence). The CDR3 coding sequence is TGCAGTGCTTTTCAGACAGGGTCTGGTTCACCCCTCCACTTT. Translated: CSAFQTGSGSPLHF.

The chain employs TRBV7-6 and TRBJ1-1; D call uncertain. CDR3 length: 13 residues. The V and J ends lost 1 base and 8 bases respectively, with 11 bases between them. Germline V gives CDR1 SGHVS, CDR2 FNYEAQ. DNA of the CDR3: TGTGCCAGCAGCTTAGGGGAAAAGCAGGAAGCTTTCTTT. It translates to CASSLGEKQEAFF.

The V gene is TRBV29-1, the J gene TRBJ2-2; D might be TRBD1 or TRBD2, each matching 5 bases. Germline CDR1 reads SQVTM; CDR2 reads ANQGSEA. The ends were cut back, 7 bases at V and 7 bases at J, with 10 bases in the middle. This CDR3 has 11 residues. CDR3 loop: CSGGEGGELFF. The CDR3 nucleotides are TGCAGCGGAGGGGAAGGCGGGGAGCTGTTTTTT.

This chain connects TRBV15 to TRBJ1-4, with no clear D. Germline assignment: CDR1 LNHNV and CDR2 YYDKDF (reference sequence). V lost 1 base, J lost 6 bases, and 6 bases lay in between. The CDR3 extends over 13 amino acids. CDR3 loop: CATSRATDEKLFF. DNA of the CDR3: TGTGCCACCAGCAGAGCAACCGATGAAAAACTGTTTTTT.

The chain joins TRBV19 to TRBJ2-7, with 8 bases aligning to TRBD2. V shed 5 bases and J 2 bases; nucleotides not matched to a gene: 8. Germline CDR1 and CDR2: LNHDA and SQIVND (reference sequence). This CDR3 has 15 residues. CDR3 sequence (DNA): TGTGCCAGTAGTGTCGAGCGGGAGAGGCCCTACGAGCAGTACTTC. This gives the protein CASSVERERPYEQYF. The full variable domain, its missing parts supplied by reference TRBV19 and TRBJ2-7, is DGGITQSPKYLFRKEGQNVTLSCEQNLNHDAMYWYRQDPGQGLRLIYYSQIVNDFQKGDIAEGYSVSREKKESFPLTVTSAQKNPTAFYLCASSVERERPYEQYFGPGTRLTVT.

CDR3 sequence reads: CSASLVPEQFF. The CDR3, as DNA: TGCAGTGCTAGTCTAGTGCCTGAGCAGTTCTTC. This chain links TRBV20-1 with TRBJ2-1; D remains ambiguous. Between the trimmed V and J ends, which lost 3 bases and 9 bases, there was a span of 9 bases. Germline V gives CDR1 DFQATT, CDR2 SNEGSKA (reference sequence). The CDR3 contains 11 residues.

The CDR3 sequence: CASSLVTHDEQFF. DNA of the CDR3: TGTGCCAGCAGCTTGGTCACCCACGATGAGCAGTTCTTC. This chain uses TRBV5-4 with TRBJ2-1; no clear D gene. The CDR3 runs to 13 residues. The germline gives CDR1 SGHNT, CDR2 YYREEE (reference sequence). V lost 0 bases and J 8 bases, leaving 9 bases between the germline ends. Drawing the rest from reference TRBV5-4 and TRBJ2-1, the complete variable domain is ETGVTQSPTHLIKTRGQQVTLRCSSQSGHNTVSWYQQALGQGPQFIFQYYREEENGRGNFPPRFSGLQFPNYSSELNVNALELDDSALYLCASSLVTHDEQFFGPGTRLTVL.

This clonotype has just a few counts. The chain uses TRBV7-6 and TRBJ2-3, with 9 bases aligning to TRBD1. The CDR3 loop spans 16 amino acids. The V segment lost 4 bases and the J segment 2 bases; nucleotides outside the gene matches: 7. CDR1 and CDR2 (germline): SGHVS, FNYEAQ. CDR3 nucleotides: TGTGCCAGCAGCTCCTGGACAGGGGAAATCACAGATACGCAGTATTTT. It yields the protein CASSSWTGEITDTQYF.

V and J are TRBV6-5 and TRBJ2-2, with unresolved D. This CDR3 comprises 15 residues. Germline V CDR1 and CDR2: MNHEY, SVGAGI. The ends were cut back, 2 bases at V and 5 bases at J, with 12 bases in the middle. The DNA of the CDR3 is TGTGCCAGCAGTTACATGGCGCCCGGTACCGGGGAGCTGTTTTTT. Its translation: CASSYMAPGTGELFF.

This clonotype was counted a few times. The chain uses TRBV30 and TRBJ2-2; 14 bases line up with TRBD2. The CDR3 contains 15 residues. Unmatched junction bases numbered 6, after V lost 5 bases and J lost 7 bases. Germline assignment: CDR1 GTSNPN and CDR2 SVGIG (reference sequence). Here the CDR3 reads CAWGGTSGSLGELFF. The CDR3, as DNA: TGTGCCTGGGGGGGGACTAGCGGGAGTCTCGGGGAGCTGTTTTTT.

This clonotype has a single count. The rearrangement links TRBV20-1 to TRBJ1-5; maybe TRBD1 (6 bases). The CDR3 contains 15 residues. The V and J ends lost 4 bases and 2 bases respectively, with 15 bases between them. Germline CDR1 and CDR2: DFQATT and SNEGSKA (reference sequence). The CDR3 bases are TGCAGTGCTACTCCTCTGGGGGCCGGCAATCAGCCCCAGCATTTT. This sequence encodes CSATPLGAGNQPQHF.

The rearrangement links TRBV18 to TRBJ2-1, with 8 bases matching TRBD2. V was clipped by 5 bases and J by 4 bases; unmatched bases: 7. The CDR3 totals 15 residues. CDR1 and CDR2 from the germline V gene are KGHSH and LQKENI. CDR3 sequence: CASSDSAGVYNEQFF. In DNA, the CDR3 is TGTGCCAGCTCAGATTCAGCGGGGGTATACAATGAGCAGTTCTTC.

The chain uses TRBV2 and TRBJ2-7; perhaps TRBD2 as D (5 bases). The CDR3 is 14 residues long. Trimming cost V 4 bases and J 0 bases, with 10 bases left between them. Germline CDR1 reads SNHLY; CDR2 reads FYNNEI. The DNA for the CDR3 is TGTGCCAGCAGTGCGGGGAGTAACTCCTACGAGCAGTACTTC. Translating gives CASSAGSNSYEQYF. The whole variable domain, remainder taken from reference TRBV2 and TRBJ2-7, is EPEVTQTPSHQVTQMGQEVILRCVPISNHLYFYWYRQILGQKVEFLVSFYNNEISEKSEIFDDQFSVERPDGSNFTLKIRSTKLEDSAMYFCASSAGSNSYEQYFGPGTRLTVT.

V and J are TRBV14 and TRBJ2-2; either TRBD1 or TRBD2 may supply D (5 bases each). The CDR3 totals 14 residues. Germline loops: CDR1 SGHDN, CDR2 FVKESK. V lost 1 base, J lost 13 bases, and 16 bases lay in between. CDR3 loop: CASSQVRWSGRLFF. CDR3 in DNA: TGTGCCAGCAGCCAAGTACGCTGGTCAGGGAGGCTGTTTTTT.

V gene TRBV28 combines with J gene TRBJ2-1, with TRBD1 matching 7 bases. The CDR3 runs to 15 residues. Germline V gene sequence: CDR1 MDHEN, CDR2 SYDVKM. V gave up 5 bases and J gave up 7 bases; unmatched junction bases: 11. This CDR3 is CASSLGGGQVNEQFF. For the CDR3, the DNA is TGTGCCAGCAGTCTAGGGGGCGGACAGGTGAATGAGCAGTTCTTC.

The rearrangement joins TRBV7-3 to TRBJ2-1; TRBD1 aligns across 9 bases. Germline-derived CDR1 and CDR2 are SGHTA and FQGTGA. The CDR3 totals 15 residues. V shed 3 bases, J shed 4 bases, and the junction held 4 bases outside the gene matches. CDR3 residues: CASSLGQGIYNEQFF. CDR3 bases: TGTGCCAGCAGCTTGGGACAGGGCATTTACAATGAGCAGTTCTTC.